A selection of T cell receptor beta chains follows, all from one sample in a study of blood T cell repertoires in COVID-19. Using immunoSEQ multiplex PCR, the repertoire was profiled, and TCRdb retains in-frame clones only, with some absent. Of approximately 250,000 clones in the sample, around 84% were seen once. The specimen was peripheral blood. The receptors originated from a man aged 55-75 years with acute or convalescent COVID-19. Both conserved end residues are part of each CDR3. A D gene is named only where the DNA matches it firmly. The size entry is marked missing in some rows and otherwise reads once, few, many or a size class.

size,J,V,length,D,CDR3,DNA
.,TRBJ2-5,TRBV9,14,TRBD1,CASSSLTGGETQYF,TGTGCCAGCAGCTCGCTGACAGGGGGGGAGACCCAGTACTTC
once,TRBJ1-2,TRBV27,14,.,CASSSKDSPYGYTF,TGTGCCAGCAGTTCGAAGGACAGTCCCTATGGCTACACCTTC
.,TRBJ2-1,TRBV6-6,13,TRBD2,CGTGRASYNEQFF,TGTGGCACCGGGAGGGCCTCCTACAATGAGCAGTTCTTC
.,TRBJ1-6,TRBV10-3,16,TRBD1,CAISEAGQGVNSPLHF,TGTGCCATCAGTGAGGCGGGACAGGGGGTTAATTCACCCCTCCACTTT
.,TRBJ2-2,TRBV3-1/TRBV3-2,19,TRBD2,CASSQPGLAGGLNTGELFF,TGTGCCAGCAGCCAACCGGGACTAGCGGGGGGGCTGAACACCGGGGAGCTGTTTTTT
.,TRBJ2-2,TRBV9,19,TRBD1,CASSVALGGAGGYTGELFF,TGTGCCAGCAGCGTAGCTTTAGGAGGGGCAGGGGGCTACACCGGGGAGCTGTTTTTT
.,TRBJ1-5,TRBV24-1,16,.,CATSDLGRYSNQPQHF,TGTGCCACCAGTGATTTGGGGCGTTATAGCAATCAGCCCCAGCATTTT
.,TRBJ1-2,TRBV3-1/TRBV3-2,15,.,CASSQGETRGYGYTF,TGTGCCAGCAGCCAAGGTGAGACTCGGGGCTATGGCTACACCTTC
.,TRBJ1-4,TRBV5-1,16,.,CASSSALGATNEKLFF,TGCGCCAGCAGCTCGGCCCTGGGAGCAACTAATGAAAAACTGTTTTTT
.,TRBJ2-1,TRBV4-1,16,TRBD2,CASSREASGRLNEQFF,TGCGCCAGCAGCCGGGAGGCTAGCGGGAGATTGAATGAGCAGTTCTTC
.,TRBJ1-1,TRBV4-1,14,.,CASSQSVVYTEAFF,TGCGCCAGCAGCCAAAGTGTAGTCTACACTGAAGCTTTCTTT
.,TRBJ1-6,TRBV7-3,17,TRBD1,CASSLLSPAGGYSPLHF,TGTGCCAGCAGCTTATTGTCCCCAGCAGGGGGCTATTCACCCCTCCACTTT
.,TRBJ1-5,TRBV28,16,TRBD1,CASSPGDRAGNQPQHF,TGTGCCAGCTCTCCAGGGGACAGGGCGGGCAATCAGCCCCAGCATTTT
.,TRBJ2-6,TRBV4-3,15,.,CASSQAVIGANVLTF,TGCGCCAGCAGCCAGGCCGTCATTGGGGCCAACGTCCTGACTTTC
.,TRBJ2-2,TRBV4-1,16,TRBD2,CASSAQPGLAAGELFF,TGCGCCAGCAGCGCACAGCCGGGACTAGCGGCGGGGGAGCTGTTTTTT
.,TRBJ1-1,TRBV3-1/TRBV3-2,13,.,CASSLLLNTEAFF,TGTGCCAGCAGCCTCCTCTTGAACACTGAAGCTTTCTTT
.,TRBJ2-5,TRBV5-1,16,TRBD2,CASSRTSGGSQETQYF,TGCGCCAGCAGCCGGACTAGCGGGGGGTCCCAAGAGACCCAGTACTTC
once,TRBJ2-7,TRBV4-1,17,TRBD2,CASSQGSGGPNSYEQYF,TGCGCCAGCAGCCAAGGAAGCGGGGGGCCGAACTCCTACGAGCAGTACTTC
.,TRBJ2-3,TRBV5-1,15,.,CASSLERRGTDTQYF,TGCGCCAGCAGCTTGGAGCGGCGGGGCACAGATACGCAGTATTTT
few,TRBJ2-5,TRBV28,15,.,CASSPILAPEGPQYF,TGTGCCAGCAGCCCAATCCTAGCGCCAGAGGGGCCCCAGTACTTC
.,TRBJ2-7,TRBV6-4,13,TRBD1,CASSGDRVYEQYF,TGTGCCAGCAGTGGGGACAGGGTATACGAGCAGTACTTC
.,TRBJ1-6,TRBV13,17,TRBD1,CASSSYWDRTGNSPLHF,TGTGCCAGCAGCTCCTATTGGGACAGAACAGGGAATTCACCCCTCCACTTT
once,TRBJ1-2,TRBV9,15,TRBD1,CASSVHPGQGVGYTF,TGTGCCAGCAGCGTACACCCGGGACAGGGGGTAGGCTACACCTTC
.,TRBJ1-5,TRBV7-2,15,TRBD1,CASSLGQGLGQPQHF,TGTGCCAGCAGCTTAGGACAGGGGTTAGGTCAGCCCCAGCATTTT
.,TRBJ2-5,TRBV6-5,15,TRBD2,CASSTSGGAVETQYF,TGTGCCAGCAGCACTAGCGGGGGGGCGGTGGAGACCCAGTACTTC
.,TRBJ1-2,TRBV10-3,14,.,CAISRTDVDYGYTF,TGTGCCATCAGTCGGACAGACGTCGACTATGGCTACACCTTC
.,TRBJ2-1,TRBV5-1,15,TRBD2,CASSPGLAGYNEQFF,TGCGCCAGCAGCCCGGGACTAGCGGGCTACAATGAGCAGTTCTTC
.,TRBJ1-2,TRBV28,13,TRBD1,CASRQGAFYGYTF,TGTGCCAGCAGACAGGGGGCCTTCTATGGCTACACCTTC
.,TRBJ2-7,TRBV28,15,TRBD2,CASSLLVAGDYEQYF,TGTGCCAGCAGTTTACTAGTAGCGGGAGATTACGAGCAGTACTTC
once,TRBJ1-3,TRBV12-3/TRBV12-4,13,.,CASSSDRLNTIYF,TGTGCCAGCAGTTCCGACAGATTAAACACCATATATTTT
.,TRBJ2-3,TRBV9,16,.,CASSVGGGAYTDTQYF,TGTGCCAGCAGCGTCGGAGGCGGGGCTTACACAGATACGCAGTATTTT
.,TRBJ2-5,TRBV2,11,.,CASRSQETQYF,TGTGCCAGCAGGTCACAAGAGACCCAGTACTTC
.,TRBJ2-7,TRBV2,15,.,CASSERAGAPYEQYF,TGTGCCAGCAGTGAACGGGCAGGGGCCCCCTACGAGCAGTACTTC
.,TRBJ2-3,TRBV5-1,13,.,CASSLGQRDTQYF,TGCGCCAGCAGCTTGGGACAGAGAGATACGCAGTATTTT
.,TRBJ2-3,TRBV9,19,.,CASSVREPRPKRRTDTQYF,TGTGCCAGCAGCGTACGGGAACCAAGACCCAAGCGACGCACAGATACGCAGTATTTT
.,TRBJ2-2,TRBV7-9,15,TRBD2,CASSSTSGRPGELFF,TGTGCCAGCAGCTCCACTAGCGGGAGGCCCGGGGAGCTGTTTTTT
.,TRBJ1-5,TRBV7-9,14,.,CASSLAGANQPQHF,TGTGCCAGCAGCTTAGCAGGGGCCAATCAGCCCCAGCATTTT
.,TRBJ2-5,TRBV3-1/TRBV3-2,14,TRBD1,CASTGTGGQETQYF,TGTGCCAGCACCGGGACAGGGGGGCAAGAGACCCAGTACTTC
.,TRBJ2-3,TRBV9,15,.,CASSVMGVGADTQYF,TGTGCCAGCAGCGTAATGGGAGTTGGGGCAGATACGCAGTATTTT
few,TRBJ2-2,TRBV9,16,TRBD2,CASSGPAGGRTGELFF,TGTGCCAGCAGTGGGCCCGCGGGAGGGAGGACCGGGGAGCTGTTTTTT
.,TRBJ1-5,TRBV7-8,15,TRBD1,CASSFWTGADQPQHF,TGTGCCAGCAGCTTTTGGACAGGGGCGGATCAGCCCCAGCATTTT
.,TRBJ2-2,TRBV3-1/TRBV3-2,14,TRBD2,CASSQGGGSGELFF,TGTGCCAGCAGCCAGGGCGGGGGTAGCGGGGAGCTGTTTTTT
.,TRBJ2-3,TRBV4-2,18,TRBD2,CASSQRVVAAGGTDTQYF,TGTGCCAGCAGCCAGAGAGTTGTAGCGGCGGGGGGCACAGATACGCAGTATTTT
.,TRBJ2-7,TRBV2,15,.,CASIPLSSILRGQYF,TGTGCCAGCATTCCCCTTTCCTCCATCCTACGAGGGCAGTACTTC
once,TRBJ1-6,TRBV5-1,14,TRBD1,CASSGGQGNSPLHF,TGCGCCAGCAGCGGGGGACAGGGTAATTCACCCCTCCACTTT
.,TRBJ2-7,TRBV2,14,TRBD1,CASSGDRGHHEQYF,TGTGCCAGCAGTGGGGACAGGGGTCATCACGAGCAGTACTTC
.,TRBJ1-2,TRBV9,15,TRBD1,CASSVGDTGAYGYTF,TGTGCCAGCAGCGTAGGAGACACAGGGGCCTATGGCTACACCTTC
few,TRBJ1-6,TRBV2,15,TRBD1,CASKRDRGQNSPLHF,TGTGCCAGCAAGAGGGACAGGGGACAAAATTCACCCCTCCACTTT
.,TRBJ1-5,TRBV19,16,TRBD1,CASSMGSGTGIQPQHF,TGTGCCAGTAGTATGGGCTCCGGGACAGGGATTCAGCCCCAGCATTTT
.,TRBJ2-5,TRBV7-3,15,TRBD1,CASSLYGTGEETQYF,TGTGCCAGCAGCTTATACGGGACAGGGGAAGAGACCCAGTACTTC
.,TRBJ2-5,TRBV19,13,.,CASSIGRGETQYF,TGTGCCAGTAGTATAGGCAGGGGAGAGACCCAGTACTTC